The 18 T cell receptor beta chains below come from one sample, sequenced in a study of technical replicates of blood from several donors. Profiling relied on immunoSEQ multiplex PCR, and the TCRdb table lists in-frame clones only, not all of them. The sample yields over 90,000 clones, approximately 96% seen once. The sequenced material came from T cells isolated from PBMCs. These receptors all come from a human donor in good health.

The chain joins TRBV30 to TRBJ2-7; 7 bases align to TRBD1. The CDR3 consists of 13 residues. Germline lookup yields CDR1 GTSNPN and CDR2 SVGIG (reference sequence). V trimming: 1 base; J trimming: 9 bases; junction bases outside the gene matches: 9. This CDR3 is CAWSEDRVRGQYF. CDR3 bases: TGTGCCTGGAGTGAAGACAGGGTTCGGGGGCAGTACTTC.

The chain combines TRBV13 with TRBJ1-2; tentatively, D is TRBD1 (5 bases). This CDR3 has 14 amino acids. Germline V lookup: CDR1 PRHDT, CDR2 FYEKMQ (reference sequence). Trimming removed 0 bases at V and 6 bases at J, with 11 bases between. The CDR3 DNA reads TGTGCCAGCAGCTTAGGTCAGGGAGGGAATGGCTACACCTTC. Translation: CASSLGQGGNGYTF.

V usage is TRBV27 and J usage is TRBJ2-7; TRBD2 agrees at 7 bases. From germline, CDR1 is MNHEY and CDR2 SMNVEV (reference sequence). With 7 bases clipped from V and 0 bases from J, the junction kept 6 bases outside the gene matches. The length of the CDR3 is 14 residues. CDR3 sequence: CASKTGTNSYEQYF. The CDR3 DNA is TGTGCCAGCAAAACCGGGACTAACTCCTACGAGCAGTACTTC.

The chain uses TRBV19 and TRBJ1-1; D may be TRBD1 (6 bases). Trimming shortened V by 8 bases and J by 10 bases, and 14 bases separated the two germline ends. Germline V gene data show CDR1 as LNHDA and CDR2 as SQIVND (reference sequence). The CDR3 has 11 residues. CDR3 residues: CASHTGRAAFF. The CDR3 DNA sequence: TGTGCCAGTCACACAGGGCGCGCAGCTTTCTTT.

This CDR3 is CASSIRGFNTEAFF. Here the CDR3 DNA reads TGTGCCAGTAGTATTAGGGGGTTTAACACTGAAGCTTTCTTT. The chain couples TRBV19 to TRBJ1-1, with TRBD1 as a possible D gene (6 bases). The CDR3 length is 14 residues. CDR1 is LNHDA, CDR2 SQIVND, per germline (reference sequence). Between the trimmed V and J ends, which lost 3 bases and 2 bases, there was a span of 10 bases.

The chain recombines TRBV15 with TRBJ2-2; D is possibly TRBD2 (5 bases). The CDR3 contains 15 residues. Germline CDR1 LNHNV, CDR2 YYDKDF (reference sequence). V lost 1 base and J lost 6, with 12 bases in between. The CDR3 nucleotides are TGTGCCACCAGCAGAGCCGGGGAAGGCGCCGGGGAGCTGTTTTTT. This translates into CATSRAGEGAGELFF. Full variable domain (rest looked up from reference TRBV15 and TRBJ2-2): DAMVIQNPRYQVTQFGKPVTLSCSQTLNHNVMYWYQQKSSQAPKLLFHYYDKDFNNEADTPDNFQSRRPNTSFCFLDIRSPGLGDTAMYLCATSRAGEGAGELFFGEGSRLTVL.

The chain uses TRBV6-1 and TRBJ2-3; 9 bases map to TRBD1. V shed 3 bases, J shed 6 bases, and the junction held 13 bases outside the gene matches. There are 17 residues in the CDR3. CDR1 and CDR2 (germline): MNHNS, SASEGT. The CDR3, as DNA: TGTGCCAGCAGTGACCCCCGGTACAGGGGGCGATTGGATACGCAGTATTTT. Its protein is CASSDPRYRGRLDTQYF.

The chain joins TRBV28 to TRBJ2-5, with D possibly being TRBD1 (5 bases). V lost 3 bases and J lost 4, with 18 bases in between. CDR3 size: 16 residues. Germline CDR1 MDHEN, CDR2 SYDVKM. The CDR3 protein is CASSFSWGARSETQYF. For the CDR3, the DNA is TGTGCCAGCAGTTTTTCGTGGGGCGCGAGGTCAGAGACCCAGTACTTC.

The genes are TRBV18 and TRBJ2-1; D is unclear. This CDR3 has 12 residues. Deletions cut 3 bases from V and 7 bases from J, with 7 bases between. Germline CDR1 is KGHSH and CDR2 is LQKENI. CDR3 nucleotides: TGTGCCAGCTCACCTGGGCTTAATGAGCAGTTCTTC. Its protein is CASSPGLNEQFF.

The chain recombines TRBV27 with TRBJ2-1, with 8 bases aligning to TRBD2. The CDR3 is 14 amino acids. Germline V gene data show CDR1 as MNHEY and CDR2 as SMNVEV (reference sequence). V shed 3 bases, J shed 5 bases, and the junction held 3 bases outside the gene matches. The CDR3 spells CASSLGSGDNEQFF. The CDR3 nucleotides are TGTGCCAGCAGTTTGGGTAGCGGGGACAATGAGCAGTTCTTC.

The chain links TRBV5-4 to TRBJ1-3; D is unclear. The CDR3 loop spans 13 amino acids. Per the germline V gene, CDR1 is SGHNT and CDR2 is YYREEE (reference sequence). V shed 4 bases and J shed 0 bases, with 5 bases lying between them. The CDR3 spells CASSVYSGNTIYF. The CDR3 DNA reads TGTGCCAGCAGCGTGTACTCTGGAAACACCATATATTTT.

The genes are TRBV4-3 and TRBJ1-5; TRBD1 is a possible D gene (5 bases). The CDR3 loop spans 17 amino acids. The germline V gene encodes CDR1 LGHNA and CDR2 YSLEER. Trimming shortened V by 0 bases and J by 4 bases, and 16 bases separated the two germline ends. As DNA, the CDR3 is TGCGCCAGCAGCCAAGACATGATTAGACAGCCGAATCAGCCCCAGCATTTT. Its protein product is CASSQDMIRQPNQPQHF.

This clone was detected a few times. The V gene is TRBV7-9, the J gene TRBJ1-1; 8 positions match TRBD1. Germline assignment: CDR1 SEHNR and CDR2 FQNEAQ (reference sequence). With V trimmed by 3 bases and J by 11 bases, 8 bases remained unmatched. This CDR3 has 13 residues. The CDR3 nucleotides are TGTGCCAGCAGCTTCGGACAGGGAGGTGAGGCTTTCTTT. This codes for CASSFGQGGEAFF.

This clone was counted a single time. J is TRBJ2-5 and V is TRBV2, with 12 nucleotides matching TRBD2. V lost 8 bases to trimming and J lost 4 bases; unmatched junction nucleotides: 5. The CDR3 contains 14 residues. Germline-derived CDR1 and CDR2 are SNHLY and FYNNEI. DNA of the CDR3: TGTGCCAGCTTGGGACTAGCGGGTCCAGAGACCCAGTACTTC. Translated: CASLGLAGPETQYF.

This chain connects TRBV18 to TRBJ2-7; 8 bases are a match to TRBD1. Germline lookup yields CDR1 KGHSH and CDR2 LQKENI. J was trimmed by 6 bases and V by 6 bases; bases with no gene match: 4. This CDR3 has 12 residues. Here the CDR3 reads CASSPTGAEQYF. The CDR3 nucleotides read TGTGCCAGCTCCCCGACAGGGGCCGAGCAGTACTTC.

This chain uses TRBV6-5 with TRBJ2-2; D is unclear. CDR3 size: 10 residues. CDR1 MNHEY and CDR2 SVGAGI come from the germline V gene. Trimming left V 8 bases short and J 5 bases short, with 3 bases between. The CDR3 DNA reads as TGTGCCAGCGCGACCGGGGAGCTGTTTTTT. Translation gives CASATGELFF.

This chain joins TRBV27 and TRBJ2-7; a possible D gene is TRBD1 (6 bases). Germline V gene lookup returns CDR1 MNHEY and CDR2 SMNVEV (reference sequence). V lost 6 bases to trimming and J lost 6 bases, with 18 bases between them. The CDR3 has 14 residues. The CDR3 DNA is TGTGCCAGCAGCACGGACAGTCTACTAGGCGAGCAGTACTTC. Translated, it gives CASSTDSLLGEQYF.

V is TRBV5-8 and J is TRBJ1-1; 7 bases agree with TRBD1. With V trimmed by 4 bases and J by 4 bases, 4 bases remained unmatched. Germline V gene lookup returns CDR1 SGHTS and CDR2 YDEGEE. This CDR3 contains 13 residues. CDR3 region: CASSLGQLTEAFF. The CDR3 DNA sequence: TGTGCCAGCAGCCTGGGACAGCTCACTGAAGCTTTCTTT.